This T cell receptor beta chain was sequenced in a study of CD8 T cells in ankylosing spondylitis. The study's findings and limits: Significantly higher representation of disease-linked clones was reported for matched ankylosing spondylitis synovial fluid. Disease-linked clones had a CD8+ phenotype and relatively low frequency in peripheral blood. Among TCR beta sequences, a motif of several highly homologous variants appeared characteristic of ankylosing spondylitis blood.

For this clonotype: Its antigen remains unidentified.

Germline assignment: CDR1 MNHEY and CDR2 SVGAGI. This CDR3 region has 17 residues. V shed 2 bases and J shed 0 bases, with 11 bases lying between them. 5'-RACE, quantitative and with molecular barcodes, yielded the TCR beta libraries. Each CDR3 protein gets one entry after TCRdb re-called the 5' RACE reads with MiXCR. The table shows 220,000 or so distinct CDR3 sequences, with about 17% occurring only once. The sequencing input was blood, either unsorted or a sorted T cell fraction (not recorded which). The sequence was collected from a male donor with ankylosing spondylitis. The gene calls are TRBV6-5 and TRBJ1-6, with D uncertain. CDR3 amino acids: CASSYGRSASYNSPLHF. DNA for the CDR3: TGTGCCAGCAGTTACGGCAGAAGTGCCTCCTATAATTCACCCCTCCACTTT.